A selection of T cell receptor beta chains follows, all from one sample in a study of control samples from healthy donors and cancer patients. Only in-frame clones appear in the TCRdb table, and some are missing; sequencing was by immunoSEQ multiplex PCR. The table has roughly 170,000 clones, about 94% seen once. The sequencing input was blood. These receptors originate from a woman aged 55-70 years in good health. CDR3s include the opening cysteine and the closing phenylalanine or tryptophan. A D gene is named only where the DNA matches it firmly. Where a row states a size, it is once, few, many or the class of an expanded clone; other rows omit it.

D gene: .; J gene: TRBJ1-4; V gene: TRBV7-2; CDR3 length: 14; clone size: .; CDR3 protein: CASSLRQDNEKLFF; CDR3 DNA: TGTGCCAGCAGCTTAAGACAGGACAATGAAAAACTGTTTTTT
D gene: TRBD1; J gene: TRBJ2-2; V gene: TRBV18; CDR3 length: 15; clone size: .; CDR3 protein: CASSTSGGNTGELFF; CDR3 DNA: TGTGCCAGCTCAACCTCAGGGGGAAACACCGGGGAGCTGTTTTTT
D gene: .; J gene: TRBJ2-7; V gene: TRBV27; CDR3 length: 14; clone size: .; CDR3 protein: CASSLRAVTLEQYF; CDR3 DNA: TGTGCCAGCAGTTTAAGGGCAGTTACCCTCGAGCAGTACTTC
D gene: .; J gene: TRBJ2-1; V gene: TRBV18; CDR3 length: 13; clone size: .; CDR3 protein: CASSRGAGDEQFF; CDR3 DNA: TGTGCCAGCTCACGGGGGGCCGGGGATGAGCAGTTCTTC
D gene: TRBD1; J gene: TRBJ1-2; V gene: TRBV7-2; CDR3 length: 15; clone size: .; CDR3 protein: CASSWGQGGNYGYTF; CDR3 DNA: TGTGCCAGCAGCTGGGGACAGGGAGGGAACTATGGCTACACCTTC
D gene: .; J gene: TRBJ1-3; V gene: TRBV18; CDR3 length: 16; clone size: .; CDR3 protein: CASSSWADHSGNTIYF; CDR3 DNA: TGTGCCAGCTCATCGTGGGCCGATCACTCTGGAAACACCATATATTTT
D gene: .; J gene: TRBJ1-2; V gene: TRBV4-3; CDR3 length: 15; clone size: .; CDR3 protein: CASSQDRWTHYGYTF; CDR3 DNA: TGCGCCAGCAGCCAAGATCGGTGGACCCACTATGGCTACACCTTC
D gene: .; J gene: TRBJ2-1; V gene: TRBV7-9; CDR3 length: 16; clone size: .; CDR3 protein: CASSLVSRGQNNEQFF; CDR3 DNA: TGTGCCAGCAGCTTAGTCTCCCGGGGGCAGAACAATGAGCAGTTCTTC
D gene: .; J gene: TRBJ1-2; V gene: TRBV27; CDR3 length: 14; clone size: .; CDR3 protein: CASKIALANYGYTF; CDR3 DNA: TGTGCCAGCAAGATAGCGTTAGCTAACTATGGCTACACCTTC
D gene: TRBD1; J gene: TRBJ1-3; V gene: TRBV19; CDR3 length: 15; clone size: .; CDR3 protein: CASSTRQGVTNTIYF; CDR3 DNA: TGTGCCAGTAGTACCCGACAGGGGGTTACGAACACCATATATTTT
D gene: .; J gene: TRBJ1-1; V gene: TRBV10-1; CDR3 length: 13; clone size: .; CDR3 protein: CASSPGQGLEAFF; CDR3 DNA: TGCGCCAGCAGCCCGGGACAAGGGCTTGAAGCTTTCTTT
D gene: .; J gene: TRBJ2-2; V gene: TRBV12-5; CDR3 length: 16; clone size: .; CDR3 protein: CASGLVRGVHTGELFF; CDR3 DNA: TGTGCTAGTGGTTTGGTCAGGGGGGTGCACACCGGGGAGCTGTTTTTT
D gene: .; J gene: TRBJ1-6; V gene: TRBV7-8; CDR3 length: 16; clone size: .; CDR3 protein: CASSLSSSSARSPLHF; CDR3 DNA: TGTGCCAGCAGCCTTAGTAGTAGTAGCGCCCGATCACCCCTCCACTTT
D gene: .; J gene: TRBJ1-6; V gene: TRBV9; CDR3 length: 15; clone size: .; CDR3 protein: CASSVLGHYNSPLHF; CDR3 DNA: TGTGCCAGCAGCGTCCTGGGTCACTATAATTCACCCCTCCACTTT
D gene: TRBD1; J gene: TRBJ2-1; V gene: TRBV12-5; CDR3 length: 15; clone size: .; CDR3 protein: CASGLGQGVDNEQFF; CDR3 DNA: TGTGCTAGTGGTTTGGGACAGGGGGTAGACAATGAGCAGTTCTTC
D gene: TRBD1; J gene: TRBJ1-5; V gene: TRBV6-5; CDR3 length: 14; clone size: .; CDR3 protein: CASSSGQTVQPQHF; CDR3 DNA: TGTGCCAGCAGTTCGGGACAGACCGTGCAGCCCCAGCATTTT
D gene: TRBD2; J gene: TRBJ2-5; V gene: TRBV7-2; CDR3 length: 16; clone size: .; CDR3 protein: CASSVGLAGGRETQYF; CDR3 DNA: TGTGCCAGCAGCGTAGGACTAGCGGGGGGGCGTGAGACCCAGTACTTC
D gene: .; J gene: TRBJ2-7; V gene: TRBV3-1/TRBV3-2; CDR3 length: 15; clone size: .; CDR3 protein: CASSITGSTGYEQYF; CDR3 DNA: TGTGCCAGCAGCATCACCGGGTCTACAGGTTACGAGCAGTACTTC
D gene: TRBD1; J gene: TRBJ2-7; V gene: TRBV13; CDR3 length: 15; clone size: .; CDR3 protein: CASSSRDRVGYEQYF; CDR3 DNA: TGTGCCAGCAGCTCCCGGGACAGGGTGGGCTACGAGCAGTACTTC
D gene: .; J gene: TRBJ1-4; V gene: TRBV3-1/TRBV3-2; CDR3 length: 14; clone size: .; CDR3 protein: CASSQVSASEKLFF; CDR3 DNA: TGTGCCAGCAGCCAAGTATCGGCATCGGAAAAACTGTTTTTT
D gene: .; J gene: TRBJ1-1; V gene: TRBV6-5; CDR3 length: 14; clone size: .; CDR3 protein: CASTRTAMNTEAFF; CDR3 DNA: TGTGCCAGCACAAGGACAGCCATGAACACTGAAGCTTTCTTT
D gene: TRBD1; J gene: TRBJ1-1; V gene: TRBV27; CDR3 length: 16; clone size: few; CDR3 protein: CASTTLGGTGDTEAFF; CDR3 DNA: TGTGCCAGCACCACCCTGGGCGGGACAGGGGATACTGAAGCTTTCTTT
D gene: TRBD1; J gene: TRBJ1-1; V gene: TRBV11-2; CDR3 length: 13; clone size: .; CDR3 protein: CASSYQVGTVSFF; CDR3 DNA: TGTGCCAGCAGCTACCAGGTCGGGACAGTATCTTTCTTT
D gene: .; J gene: TRBJ2-6; V gene: TRBV2; CDR3 length: 15; clone size: .; CDR3 protein: CASNFGGSGANVLTF; CDR3 DNA: TGTGCCAGCAATTTCGGGGGCTCTGGGGCCAACGTCCTGACTTTC
D gene: .; J gene: TRBJ2-4; V gene: TRBV9; CDR3 length: 15; clone size: .; CDR3 protein: CASSVRGDRENIQYF; CDR3 DNA: TGTGCCAGCAGCGTGAGAGGAGATCGGGAAAACATTCAGTACTTC
D gene: TRBD1; J gene: TRBJ2-2; V gene: TRBV9; CDR3 length: 16; clone size: .; CDR3 protein: CASSVRDRGPTGELFF; CDR3 DNA: TGTGCCAGCAGCGTACGGGACAGGGGGCCCACCGGGGAGCTGTTTTTT
D gene: .; J gene: TRBJ1-2; V gene: TRBV18; CDR3 length: 14; clone size: .; CDR3 protein: CASSPAEANYGYTF; CDR3 DNA: TGTGCCAGCTCACCAGCTGAAGCTAACTATGGCTACACCTTC
D gene: .; J gene: TRBJ1-1; V gene: TRBV19; CDR3 length: 16; clone size: .; CDR3 protein: CASSDVLRGVNTEAFF; CDR3 DNA: TGTGCCAGTAGTGATGTCTTAAGGGGGGTGAACACTGAAGCTTTCTTT
D gene: .; J gene: TRBJ2-5; V gene: TRBV7-7; CDR3 length: 17; clone size: .; CDR3 protein: CASSLSVGGSYQETQYF; CDR3 DNA: TGTGCCAGCAGCTTATCGGTGGGCGGTTCGTACCAAGAGACCCAGTACTTC
D gene: .; J gene: TRBJ1-1; V gene: TRBV7-9; CDR3 length: 15; clone size: once; CDR3 protein: CASSLSWSGFTEAFF; CDR3 DNA: TGTGCCAGCAGCCTAAGCTGGAGTGGGTTCACTGAAGCTTTCTTT
D gene: .; J gene: TRBJ1-2; V gene: TRBV14; CDR3 length: 14; clone size: .; CDR3 protein: CASSLGAGVYGYTF; CDR3 DNA: TGTGCCAGCAGCCTAGGAGCGGGGGTCTATGGCTACACCTTC
D gene: TRBD1; J gene: TRBJ1-4; V gene: TRBV7-2; CDR3 length: 15; clone size: once; CDR3 protein: CASSLAGTANEKLFF; CDR3 DNA: TGTGCCAGCAGCTTAGCTGGGACAGCTAATGAAAAACTGTTTTTT
D gene: .; J gene: TRBJ2-7; V gene: TRBV7-9; CDR3 length: 14; clone size: .; CDR3 protein: CASSLADGPYEQYF; CDR3 DNA: TGTGCCAGCAGCTTAGCGGACGGTCCCTACGAGCAGTACTTC
D gene: TRBD1; J gene: TRBJ2-5; V gene: TRBV3-1/TRBV3-2; CDR3 length: 17; clone size: .; CDR3 protein: CASSQYPAGTGWETQYF; CDR3 DNA: TGTGCCAGCAGCCAATATCCTGCCGGGACAGGGTGGGAGACCCAGTACTTC
D gene: .; J gene: TRBJ1-2; V gene: TRBV6-2/TRBV6-3; CDR3 length: 18; clone size: .; CDR3 protein: CASNPTYGGDRLDYGYTF; CDR3 DNA: TGTGCCAGCAACCCTACCTACGGCGGCGACAGGCTCGACTATGGCTACACCTTC